This T cell receptor beta chain originates from a study of cytomegalovirus exposure and HLA in healthy donors (dated by TCRdb to the late 2010s). Notes on the research overall: According to a later analysis, the 120 or so validation repertoires were produced on the same platform as the 700 or so repertoires of the first cohort. The study was designed to test whether signatures of past pathogen exposure could be identified by cataloging public T cell receptors. Besides the first cohort of under 700 subjects, a separate validation cohort made up of roughly 120 different subjects was used. To predict cytomegalovirus infection status, the study combined high-throughput TCR immunosequencing, statistical association of individual TCRs with disease status, and machine learning.

As encoded in the germline V gene (reference sequence), CDR1 is MNHEY while CDR2 is SMNVEV. Deletion took 7 bases off V and 0 bases off J, with a span of 12 bases between the germline ends. CDR3 length: 14 amino acids, cysteine to phenylalanine. Only the CDR3 DNA stays, 42 bases, in frame from base 1. Separate from the approximately 700-subject first cohort, the validation cohort of roughly 110 subjects was the group to which the donors belonged. To note about this clone: Its antigen remains undetermined. Per-base quality was not reported, and no clone a single base away is much larger than it.

Here is what the overall study found, with its caveats: All 120 or so repertoires were used to score co-occurrence in the validation cohort in a later analysis, because that analysis had no HLA typing for the cohort. In vitro tests confirmed that a few of the cytomegalovirus-associated TCR beta chains recognize cytomegalovirus antigens. In both the original and validation cohorts, the classifier was reported to diagnose cytomegalovirus status with high specificity and sensitivity. The authors suggested that the approach could potentially be extended to other disease states and immunological phenotypes. Most TCR sequences were observed very rarely across donors, whereas some public TCRs were present in many individuals. The study gave a list of about 150 TCR beta chains associated with cytomegalovirus. A later analysis found that TCRs clustered in the first cohort also tended to co-occur in the 120 validation repertoires, with 94% of cluster scores above 0.

Preparation of the library involved the immunoSEQ multiplex PCR assay. As for how the authors treated the data: To diagnose cytomegalovirus status from the catalog of TCR beta chain sequences, a statistical classification framework was built. Sourced from immuneACCESS, this table was stored by TCRdb with only in-frame sequences that have V and J called. A share of the clones is absent; for the studies checked, an unresolved V gene accounts for under half, and the remainder has no known explanation. The V and J calls and clone size come from that table; D and trimming were worked out from the DNA. The sample profile shows around 350,000 clones; 86% of them were found once. The top ten clones comprise about 0.8% of the sample.

Sequencing was performed on PBMCs. The chain couples TRBV27 to TRBJ1-1; a weak D assignment points to TRBD1 (5 bases agree). This TCR was recovered from a woman aged 18-35 years in good health and CMV-seronegative. The bases read TGTGCCAGCAAAGAACAGGCGTTGAACACTGAAGCTTTCTTT. It translates to CASKEQALNTEAFF.